The next 20 T cell receptor beta chains were all read from a single sample in a study of cytomegalovirus exposure and HLA in healthy donors. Measured with immunoSEQ multiplex PCR; TCRdb has only the in-frame clones, and not every one. This repertoire shows under 80,000 clones, 90% to 95% found once; its top ten account for about 2.1%. Sequencing was performed on PBMCs. These receptors were obtained from a woman younger than 35 in good health and CMV-seronegative.

The CDR3: CASSLGLAGGLGTDTQYF. The CDR3, as DNA: TGTGCCAGCAGCTTAGGGCTAGCGGGGGGTCTGGGCACAGATACGCAGTATTTT. V gene TRBV7-9 combines with J gene TRBJ2-3; 11 bases are a match to TRBD2. V dropped 1 base and J dropped 1; count of bases not matched to a gene: 7. This CDR3 is 18 amino acids long. Germline V gene data show CDR1 as SEHNR and CDR2 as FQNEAQ (reference sequence).

This chain uses TRBV5-1 with TRBJ2-3, with D perhaps TRBD2 (6 bases). The CDR3 contains 15 residues. Germline V gene sequence: CDR1 SGHRS, CDR2 YFSETQ. The V end was cut by 3 bases, the J end by 2 bases, with 13 bases between. CDR3 loop: CASSYTEDYTDTQYF. The DNA of the CDR3 is TGCGCCAGCAGCTATACCGAGGACTACACAGATACGCAGTATTTT.

The chain couples TRBV11-2 to TRBJ2-7; D perhaps matches TRBD1 (6 bases). V lost 3 bases to trimming and J lost 0 bases, with 12 bases between them. This CDR3 region has 15 residues. Germline values: CDR1 SGHAT, CDR2 FQNNGV. CDR3 region: CASSLGRTVSYEQYF. CDR3 in DNA: TGTGCCAGCAGCTTGGGACGGACAGTCTCCTACGAGCAGTACTTC.

CDR3 region: CASSESQRGIDNEQFF. The CDR3 DNA sequence: TGTGCCAGCAGTGAAAGTCAGCGGGGCATAGACAATGAGCAGTTCTTC. V usage is TRBV6-1 and J usage is TRBJ2-1; the match to TRBD2 covers 7 bases. Germline trimming cut 2 bases from V and 5 bases from J; bases unmatched to any gene: 9. The CDR3 is 16 amino acids. From germline, CDR1 is MNHNS and CDR2 SASEGT.

The genes are TRBV18 and TRBJ2-7; tentative D call: TRBD2 (5 bases). Germline V CDR1 and CDR2: KGHSH, LQKENI. V gave up 3 bases and J gave up 4 bases, with 25 bases separating them. The length of the CDR3 is 18 residues. This CDR3 is CASSPRGPSVGKPYEQYF. The CDR3 DNA is TGTGCCAGCTCACCTCGAGGGCCCAGTGTGGGGAAGCCATACGAGCAGTACTTC.

The chain is built from TRBV18 and TRBJ2-7; no clear D gene. CDR1 and CDR2 (germline): KGHSH, LQKENI. Trimming removed 4 bases from V and 2 bases from J, with 15 bases in between. The CDR3 is made up of 15 amino acids. CDR3 sequence: CASSLSSQNAYEQYF. In nucleotides, the CDR3 is TGTGCCAGCTCACTATCCTCCCAGAATGCCTACGAGCAGTACTTC.

This clone appeared once. The junction and the germline gene differ at one end; a read error may be behind it. The DNA for the CDR3 is TGCGCCAGCAGCCAAGAGGCGCGGGGGTCCTGCGAGCAGTACTTC. This translates into CASSQEARGSCEQYF. The chain is built from TRBV4-3 and TRBJ2-7; 7 bases line up with TRBD2. The CDR3 is 15 residues long. The germline gives CDR1 LGHNA, CDR2 YSLEER.

The rearrangement joins TRBV7-6 to TRBJ2-7; TRBD1 matches at 8 bases. The CDR3 spans 15 residues. The J segment lost 3 bases and the V segment lost 5 bases, leaving 9 bases of the junction unmatched. Per the germline V gene, CDR1 is SGHVS and CDR2 is FNYEAQ. The CDR3 spells CASSPTSTGDYEQYF. The CDR3 DNA reads TGTGCCAGCAGCCCAACGTCGACAGGGGACTACGAGCAGTACTTC.

This chain links TRBV7-9 with TRBJ2-7; 10 positions match TRBD1. Germline V gene data show CDR1 as SEHNR and CDR2 as FQNEAQ (reference sequence). Trimming cost V 5 bases and J 2 bases; bases outside gene matches: 6. The CDR3 runs to 15 residues. The CDR3 loop is CASSQPGQGTYEQYF. For the CDR3, the DNA is TGTGCCAGCAGCCAACCGGGACAGGGGACCTACGAGCAGTACTTC. The variable domain in full, completed from reference TRBV7-9 and TRBJ2-7, reads DTGVSQNPRHKITKRGQNVTFRCDPISEHNRLYWYRQTLGQGPEFLTYFQNEAQLEKSRLLSDRFSAERPKGSFSTLEIQRTEQGDSAMYLCASSQPGQGTYEQYFGPGTRLTVT.

The gene calls are TRBV4-1 and TRBJ1-5; D not resolved. V was trimmed by 3 bases and J by 5 bases, leaving 11 bases between them. The CDR3 spans 14 residues. Germline CDR1 reads MGHRA; CDR2 reads YSYEKL. The CDR3 DNA is TGCGCCAGCAGCCAGACTGACGGGGATCAGCCCCAGCATTTT. It specifies CASSQTDGDQPQHF.

The chain employs TRBV5-4 and TRBJ1-2; TRBD1 agrees at 12 bases. The J segment lost 7 bases and the V segment lost 3 bases, leaving 4 bases of the junction unmatched. Per germline, CDR1 SGHNT and CDR2 YYREEE (reference sequence). CDR3 length: 14 residues. The CDR3 here is CASSWGQGAFGYTF. CDR3 bases: TGTGCCAGCAGCTGGGGACAGGGGGCGTTTGGCTACACCTTC.

J is TRBJ1-2 and V is TRBV7-2; no clear D. The CDR3 spans 15 residues. V was shortened by 5 bases and J by 8 bases, with 21 bases between the two germline ends. Per germline, CDR1 SGHTA and CDR2 FQGNSA. The CDR3 reads CASSHPPERRGGYTF. The CDR3 coding sequence is TGTGCCAGCAGCCACCCCCCGGAACGTCGAGGGGGCTACACCTTC. Drawing the rest from reference TRBV7-2 and TRBJ1-2, the complete variable domain is GAGVSQSPSNKVTEKGKDVELRCDPISGHTALYWYRQSLGQGLEFLIYFQGNSAPDKSGLPSDRFSAERTGGSVSTLTIQRTQQEDSAVYLCASSHPPERRGGYTFGSGTRLTVV.

J is TRBJ2-2 and V is TRBV7-9; possibly TRBD1 for D (6 bases). Trimming removed 7 bases at V and 0 bases at J, with 18 bases between. Germline loops: CDR1 SEHNR, CDR2 FQNEAQ (reference sequence). This CDR3 has 17 amino acids. The CDR3 loop is CASNPKDQGPNTGELFF. The CDR3, as DNA: TGTGCCAGCAACCCAAAAGACCAGGGGCCGAACACCGGGGAGCTGTTTTTT.

V gene TRBV6-1 combines with J gene TRBJ1-5; TRBD1 is a possible D gene (5 bases). Germline V CDR1 and CDR2: MNHNS, SASEGT. V lost 0 bases, J lost 5 bases, and 17 bases lay in between. CDR3 size: 17 residues. The CDR3 protein is CASSEALRYRGHQPQHF. CDR3 nucleotide sequence: TGTGCCAGCAGTGAAGCCCTGAGGTATAGGGGCCATCAGCCCCAGCATTTT.

CDR3 sequence (DNA): TGCAGCGCCCAAATACTAAGACAGGGGCTCACAGATACGCAGTATTTT. It is translated as CSAQILRQGLTDTQYF. The chain combines TRBV29-1 with TRBJ2-3; 8 positions agree with TRBD1. Trimming cost V 7 bases and J 2 bases; bases outside gene matches: 14. Germline V gene sequence: CDR1 SQVTM, CDR2 ANQGSEA. This CDR3 has 16 residues.

The rearrangement joins TRBV2 to TRBJ1-4; unclear D gene. Trimming left V 2 bases short and J 6 bases short, with 10 bases between. In germline, CDR1 is SNHLY, CDR2 FYNNEI. CDR3 length: 14 amino acids. The CDR3 DNA reads TGTGCCAGCAGTGAATCCACACCCGATGAAAAACTGTTTTTT. It encodes CASSESTPDEKLFF.

The sample holds a few counts of this clone. The chain carries TRBV28 and TRBJ1-2, with D perhaps matching TRBD1 (6 bases). The CDR3 totals 15 residues. The germline V gene encodes CDR1 MDHEN and CDR2 SYDVKM. The V end was cut by 5 bases, the J end by 6 bases, with 19 bases between. CDR3 region: CASSRGRNRADGYTF. The DNA of the CDR3 is TGTGCCAGCAGTCGGGGCCGCAACAGGGCAGATGGCTACACCTTC.

The rearrangement uses TRBV6-1 and TRBJ1-2; 10 bases match TRBD1. CDR3 size: 15 residues. The germline V gene encodes CDR1 MNHNS and CDR2 SASEGT. V lost 3 bases, J lost 2 bases, and 3 bases stayed unmatched. The DNA for the CDR3 is TGTGCCAGCAGTGACGGGACAGGGGAAAACTATGGCTACACCTTC. Residues: CASSDGTGENYGYTF.

The chain couples TRBV12-5 to TRBJ2-1, with a possible D match to TRBD1 (6 bases). The CDR3 spans 12 residues. V was trimmed by 5 bases and J by 13 bases, leaving 15 bases between them. Per germline, CDR1 LGHNT and CDR2 FRNRAP. The CDR3 DNA sequence: TGTGCTAGTGGTCGGGACACGGTTCGCCAGTTCTTC. Its translation: CASGRDTVRQFF.

The rearrangement joins TRBV11-3 to TRBJ2-3; TRBD2 agrees at 13 bases. Germline CDR1 is SGHNT and CDR2 is YENEEA. V shed 2 bases and J 6 bases; nucleotides not matched to a gene: 8. The CDR3 is 17 amino acids. The CDR3 sequence is CASSLTGLAGVMDTQYF. DNA for the CDR3: TGTGCCAGCAGCTTAACTGGACTAGCGGGAGTTATGGATACGCAGTATTTT.